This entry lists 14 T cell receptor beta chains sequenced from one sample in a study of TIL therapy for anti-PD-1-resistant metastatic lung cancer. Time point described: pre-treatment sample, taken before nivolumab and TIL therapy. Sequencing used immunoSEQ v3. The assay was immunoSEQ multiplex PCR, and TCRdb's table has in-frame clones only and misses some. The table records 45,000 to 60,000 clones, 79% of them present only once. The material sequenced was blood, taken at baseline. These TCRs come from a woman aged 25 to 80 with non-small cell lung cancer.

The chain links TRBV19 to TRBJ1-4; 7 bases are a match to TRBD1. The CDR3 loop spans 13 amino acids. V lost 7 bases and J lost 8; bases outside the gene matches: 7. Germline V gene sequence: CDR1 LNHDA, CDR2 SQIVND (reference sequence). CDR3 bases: TGTGCCAGTAAATGGCAGGGGGGGGAAAAACTGTTTTTT. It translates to CASKWQGGEKLFF.

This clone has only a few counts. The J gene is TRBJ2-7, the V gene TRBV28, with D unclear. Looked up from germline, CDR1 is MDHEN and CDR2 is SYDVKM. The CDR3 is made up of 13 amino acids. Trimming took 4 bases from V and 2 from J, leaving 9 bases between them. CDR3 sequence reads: CASSSIGPYEQYF. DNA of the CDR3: TGTGCCAGCAGTTCGATCGGGCCCTACGAGCAGTACTTC.

For the CDR3, the DNA is TGCGCCAGCAGTGAGTCTGGGCAGGGTGGTCATTTT. Translated: CASSESGQGGHF. V and J are TRBV10-2 and TRBJ1-5; D perhaps matches TRBD1 (5 bases). Trimming pared 0 bases from V and 16 bases from J, leaving 13 bases between. The CDR3 runs 12 residues. Germline values: CDR1 WSHSY, CDR2 SAAADI.

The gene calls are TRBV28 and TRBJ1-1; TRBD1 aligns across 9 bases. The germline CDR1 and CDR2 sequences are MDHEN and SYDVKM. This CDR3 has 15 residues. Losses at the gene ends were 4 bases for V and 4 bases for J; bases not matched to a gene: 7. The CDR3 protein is CASSSPQGASTEAFF. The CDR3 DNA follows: TGTGCCAGCAGTTCCCCACAGGGGGCGAGCACTGAAGCTTTCTTT. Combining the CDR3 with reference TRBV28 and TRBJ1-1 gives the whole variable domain DVKVTQSSRYLVKRTGEKVFLECVQDMDHENMFWYRQDPGLGLRLIYFSYDVKMKEKGDIPEGYSVSREKKERFSLILESASTNQTSMYLCASSSPQGASTEAFFGQGTRLTVV.

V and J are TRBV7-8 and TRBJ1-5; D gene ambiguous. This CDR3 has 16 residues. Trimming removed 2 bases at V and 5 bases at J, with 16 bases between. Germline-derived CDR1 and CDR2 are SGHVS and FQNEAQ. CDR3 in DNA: TGTGCCAGCAGCTTATTACGTACTTCCCCCCATCAGCCCCAGCATTTT. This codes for CASSLLRTSPHQPQHF. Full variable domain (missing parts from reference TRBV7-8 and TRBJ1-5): GAGVSQSPRYKVAKRGQDVALRCDPISGHVSLFWYQQALGQGPEFLTYFQNEAQLDKSGLPSDRFFAERPEGSVSTLKIQRTQQEDSAVYLCASSLLRTSPHQPQHFGDGTRLSIL.

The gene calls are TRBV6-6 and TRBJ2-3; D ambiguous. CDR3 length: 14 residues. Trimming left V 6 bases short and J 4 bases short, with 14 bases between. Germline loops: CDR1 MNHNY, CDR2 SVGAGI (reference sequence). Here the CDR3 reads CASSKGQASDTQYF. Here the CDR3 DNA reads TGTGCCAGCAGCAAAGGGCAGGCCTCAGATACGCAGTATTTT.

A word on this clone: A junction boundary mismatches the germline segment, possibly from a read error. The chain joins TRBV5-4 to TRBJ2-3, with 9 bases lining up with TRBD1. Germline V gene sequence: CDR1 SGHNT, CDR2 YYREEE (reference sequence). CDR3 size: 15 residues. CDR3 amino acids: CASRLDRGWTDTQYF. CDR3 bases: TGTGCCAGCAGGTTGGACAGGGGATGGACAGATACGCAGTATTTT.

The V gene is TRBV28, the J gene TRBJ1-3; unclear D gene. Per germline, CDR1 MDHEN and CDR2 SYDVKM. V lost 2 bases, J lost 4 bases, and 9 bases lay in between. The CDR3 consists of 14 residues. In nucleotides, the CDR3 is TGTGCCAGCAGTTTAGGGCATGGGGGAAACACCATATATTTT. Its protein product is CASSLGHGGNTIYF.

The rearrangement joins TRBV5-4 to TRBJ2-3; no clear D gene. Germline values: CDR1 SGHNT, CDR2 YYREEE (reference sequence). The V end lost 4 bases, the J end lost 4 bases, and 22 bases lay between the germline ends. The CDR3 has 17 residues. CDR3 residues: CASSATTRAKDSDTQYF. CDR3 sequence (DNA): TGTGCCAGCAGCGCAACGACACGGGCGAAAGATTCAGATACGCAGTATTTT.

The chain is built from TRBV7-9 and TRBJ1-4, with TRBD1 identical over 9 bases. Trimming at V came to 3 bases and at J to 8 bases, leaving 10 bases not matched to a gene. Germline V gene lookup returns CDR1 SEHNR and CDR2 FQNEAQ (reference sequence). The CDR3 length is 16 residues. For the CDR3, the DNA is TGTGCCAGCAGCTTTTCGCCCGAGACAGGGGGGGAAAAACTGTTTTTT. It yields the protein CASSFSPETGGEKLFF.

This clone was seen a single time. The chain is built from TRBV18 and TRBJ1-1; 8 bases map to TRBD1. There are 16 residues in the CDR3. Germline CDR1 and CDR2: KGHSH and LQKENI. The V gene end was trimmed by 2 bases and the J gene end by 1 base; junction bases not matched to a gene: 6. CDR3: CASSPSGQAANTEAFF. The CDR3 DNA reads TGTGCCAGCTCACCATCGGGACAGGCCGCGAACACTGAAGCTTTCTTT.

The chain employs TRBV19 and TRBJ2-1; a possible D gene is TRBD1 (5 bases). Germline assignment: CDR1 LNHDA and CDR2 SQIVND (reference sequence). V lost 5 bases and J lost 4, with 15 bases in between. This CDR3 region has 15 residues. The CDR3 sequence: CASSGSADIYNEQFF. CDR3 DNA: TGTGCCAGTAGTGGGTCGGCGGACATTTACAATGAGCAGTTCTTC.

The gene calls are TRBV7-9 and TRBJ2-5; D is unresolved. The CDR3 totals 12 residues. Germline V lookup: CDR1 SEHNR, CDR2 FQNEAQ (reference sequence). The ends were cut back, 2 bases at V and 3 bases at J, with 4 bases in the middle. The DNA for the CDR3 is TGTGCCAGCAGCTTAATGGAAGAGACCCAGTACTTC. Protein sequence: CASSLMEETQYF.

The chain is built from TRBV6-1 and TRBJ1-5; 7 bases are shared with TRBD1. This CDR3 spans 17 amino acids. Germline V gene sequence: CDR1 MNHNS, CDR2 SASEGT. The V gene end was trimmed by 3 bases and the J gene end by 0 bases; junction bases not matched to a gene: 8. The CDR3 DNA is TGTGCCAGCAGTGACCCGGGGACAGTTCTTAGCAATCAGCCCCAGCATTTT. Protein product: CASSDPGTVLSNQPQHF.